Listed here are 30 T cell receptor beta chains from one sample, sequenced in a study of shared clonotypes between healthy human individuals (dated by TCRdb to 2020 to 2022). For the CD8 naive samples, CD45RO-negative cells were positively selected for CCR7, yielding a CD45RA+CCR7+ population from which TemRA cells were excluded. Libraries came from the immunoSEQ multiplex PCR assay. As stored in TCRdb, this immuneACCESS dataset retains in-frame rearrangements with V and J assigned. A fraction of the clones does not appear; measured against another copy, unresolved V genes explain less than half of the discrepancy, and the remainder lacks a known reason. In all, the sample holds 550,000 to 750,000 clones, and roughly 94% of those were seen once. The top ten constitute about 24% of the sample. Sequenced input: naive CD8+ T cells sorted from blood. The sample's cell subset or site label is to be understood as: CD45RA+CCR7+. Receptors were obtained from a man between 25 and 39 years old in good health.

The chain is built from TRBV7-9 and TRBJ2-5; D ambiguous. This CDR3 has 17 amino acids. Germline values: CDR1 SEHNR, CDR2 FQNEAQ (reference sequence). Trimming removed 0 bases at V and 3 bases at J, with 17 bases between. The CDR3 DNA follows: TGTGCCAGCAGCTTAGCTAGCCACCTAGGAAAGAAAGAGACCCAGTACTTC. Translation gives CASSLASHLGKKETQYF.

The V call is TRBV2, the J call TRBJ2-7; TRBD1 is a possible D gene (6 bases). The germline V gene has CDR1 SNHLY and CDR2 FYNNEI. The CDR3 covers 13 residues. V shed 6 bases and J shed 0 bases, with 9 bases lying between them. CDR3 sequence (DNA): TGTGCCAGCAGGACAGGCAACTCCTACGAGCAGTACTTC. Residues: CASRTGNSYEQYF.

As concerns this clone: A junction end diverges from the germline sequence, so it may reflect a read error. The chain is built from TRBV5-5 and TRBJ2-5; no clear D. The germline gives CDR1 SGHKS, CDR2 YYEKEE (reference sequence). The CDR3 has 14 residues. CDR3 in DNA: TGTGCCAGCAGTCTGGACGGATTGCAAGAGGCCCAGTACTTC. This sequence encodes CASSLDGLQEAQYF.

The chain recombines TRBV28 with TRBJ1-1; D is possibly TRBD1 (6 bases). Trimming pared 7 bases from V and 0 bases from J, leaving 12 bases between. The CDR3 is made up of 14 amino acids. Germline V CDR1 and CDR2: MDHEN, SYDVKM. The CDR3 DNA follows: TGTGCCAGCACGAGGACAGACATGAACACTGAAGCTTTCTTT. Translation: CASTRTDMNTEAFF.

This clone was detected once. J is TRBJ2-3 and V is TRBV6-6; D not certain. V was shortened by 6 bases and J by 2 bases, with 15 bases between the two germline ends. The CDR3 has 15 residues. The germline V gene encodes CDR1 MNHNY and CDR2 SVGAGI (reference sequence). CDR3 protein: CASRALGRATDTQYF. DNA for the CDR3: TGTGCCAGCAGGGCGCTAGGCCGGGCCACAGATACGCAGTATTTT.

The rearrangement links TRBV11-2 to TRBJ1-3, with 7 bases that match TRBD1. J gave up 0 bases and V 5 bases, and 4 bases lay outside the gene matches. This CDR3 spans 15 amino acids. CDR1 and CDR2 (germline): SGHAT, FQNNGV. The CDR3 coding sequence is TGTGCCAGCAGCACCCGGGACAGCTCTGGAAACACCATATATTTT. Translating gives CASSTRDSSGNTIYF.

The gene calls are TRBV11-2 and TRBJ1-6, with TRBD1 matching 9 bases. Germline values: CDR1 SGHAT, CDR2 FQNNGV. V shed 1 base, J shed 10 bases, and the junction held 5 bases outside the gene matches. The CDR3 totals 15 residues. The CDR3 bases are TGTGCCAGCAGCTTAGGGACCGGGACAGGGTCACCCCTCCACTTT. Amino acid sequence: CASSLGTGTGSPLHF. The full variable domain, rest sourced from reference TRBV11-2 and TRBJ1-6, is EAGVAQSPRYKIIEKRQSVAFWCNPISGHATLYWYQQILGQGPKLLIQFQNNGVVDDSQLPKDRFSAERLKGVDSTLKIQPAKLEDSAVYLCASSLGTGTGSPLHFGNGTRLTVT.

The CDR3 coding sequence is TGTGCCAGCAGTGAAGAGACGATCCGGGAGACCCAGTACTTC. Its translation is CASSEETIRETQYF. The genes are TRBV6-1 and TRBJ2-5; D remains unclear. V was cut by 1 base and J by 5 bases, with 11 bases left in between. CDR1 and CDR2 from the germline V gene are MNHNS and SASEGT. This CDR3 is 14 amino acids long.

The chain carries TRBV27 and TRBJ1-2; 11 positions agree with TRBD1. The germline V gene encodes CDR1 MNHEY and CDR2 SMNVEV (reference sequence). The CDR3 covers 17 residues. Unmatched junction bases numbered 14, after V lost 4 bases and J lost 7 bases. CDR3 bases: TGTGCCAGCAGTTCTGCCGGGACAGGGGGTTTTCAGGGTGGCTACACCTTC. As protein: CASSSAGTGGFQGGYTF.

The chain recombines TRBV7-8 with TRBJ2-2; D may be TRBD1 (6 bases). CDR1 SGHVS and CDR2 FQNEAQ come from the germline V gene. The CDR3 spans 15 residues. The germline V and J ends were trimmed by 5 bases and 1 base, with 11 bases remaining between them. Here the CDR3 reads CASSPAQGNTGELFF. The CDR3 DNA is TGTGCCAGCAGCCCCGCACAGGGGAACACCGGGGAGCTGTTTTTT.

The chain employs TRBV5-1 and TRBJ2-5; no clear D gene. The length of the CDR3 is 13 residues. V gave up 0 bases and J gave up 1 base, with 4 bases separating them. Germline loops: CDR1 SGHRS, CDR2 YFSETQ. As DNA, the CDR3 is TGCGCCAGCAGCTTGGACCTCCAAGAGACCCAGTACTTC. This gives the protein CASSLDLQETQYF.

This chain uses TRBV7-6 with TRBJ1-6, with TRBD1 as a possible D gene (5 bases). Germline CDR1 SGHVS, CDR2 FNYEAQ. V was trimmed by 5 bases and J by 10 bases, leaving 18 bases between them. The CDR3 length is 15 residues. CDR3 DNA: TGTGCCAGCAGCAGCAAGCTCCAGGGATACTCACCCCTCCACTTT. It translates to CASSSKLQGYSPLHF.

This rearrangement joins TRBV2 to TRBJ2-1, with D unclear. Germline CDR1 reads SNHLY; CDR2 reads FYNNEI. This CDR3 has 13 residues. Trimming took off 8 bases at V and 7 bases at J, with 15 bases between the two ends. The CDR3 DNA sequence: TGTGCCAGCGAATTGGGTGAAAGGAATGAGCAGTTCTTC. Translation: CASELGERNEQFF.

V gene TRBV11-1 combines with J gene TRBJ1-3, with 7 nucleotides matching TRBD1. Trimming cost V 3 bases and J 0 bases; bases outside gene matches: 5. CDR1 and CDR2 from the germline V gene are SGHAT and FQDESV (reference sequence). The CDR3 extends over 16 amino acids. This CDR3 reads CASSLSDRASGNTIYF. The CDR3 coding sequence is TGTGCCAGCAGCTTGTCCGACAGGGCCTCTGGAAACACCATATATTTT.

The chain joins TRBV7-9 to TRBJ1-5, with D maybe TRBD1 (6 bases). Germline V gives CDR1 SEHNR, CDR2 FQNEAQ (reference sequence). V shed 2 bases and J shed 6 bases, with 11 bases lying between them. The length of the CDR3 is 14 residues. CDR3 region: CASSLTGGPQPQHF. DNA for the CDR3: TGTGCCAGCAGCTTAACGGGGGGCCCTCAGCCCCAGCATTTT.

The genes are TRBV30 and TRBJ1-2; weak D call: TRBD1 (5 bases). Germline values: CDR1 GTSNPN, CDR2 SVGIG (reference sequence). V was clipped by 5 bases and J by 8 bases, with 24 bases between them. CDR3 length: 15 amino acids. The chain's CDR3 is CAWVTVPTSSRGYTF. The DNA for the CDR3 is TGTGCCTGGGTGACAGTTCCAACCTCTTCTAGGGGCTACACCTTC.

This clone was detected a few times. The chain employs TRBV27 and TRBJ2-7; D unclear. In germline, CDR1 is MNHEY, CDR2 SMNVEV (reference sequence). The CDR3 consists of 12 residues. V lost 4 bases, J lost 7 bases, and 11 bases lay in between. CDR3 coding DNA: TGTGCCAGCAGTTCCCCCTTGGGTGAGCAGTACTTC. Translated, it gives CASSSPLGEQYF.

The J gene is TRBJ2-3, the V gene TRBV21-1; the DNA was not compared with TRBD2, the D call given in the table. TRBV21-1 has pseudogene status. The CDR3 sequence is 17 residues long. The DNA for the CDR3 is TGTGCCAGCAGCAGCCTTAGCGGGAGGTCGAGGGTGGATACGCAGTATTTT. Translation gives CASSSLSGRSRVDTQYF.

For the CDR3, the DNA is TGTGCCAGCAGTGAGACAGGAACCTCCTACAATGAGCAGTTCTTC. Residues: CASSETGTSYNEQFF. The chain is built from TRBV7-9 and TRBJ2-1; D perhaps matches TRBD1 (6 bases). Between the trimmed V and J ends, which lost 6 bases and 0 bases, there was a span of 12 bases. The CDR3 is made up of 15 amino acids. Germline V gives CDR1 SEHNR, CDR2 FQNEAQ (reference sequence).

The CDR3 DNA reads as TGTGCCAGTATGTTTCAGAGCTCTGGAAACACCATATATTTT. This sequence encodes CASMFQSSGNTIYF. The chain has TRBV19 and TRBJ1-3; D not resolved. V lost 7 bases, J lost 0 bases, and 10 bases lay in between. The germline CDR1 and CDR2 sequences are LNHDA and SQIVND (reference sequence). CDR3 length: 14 residues. The full variable domain, its missing parts supplied by reference TRBV19 and TRBJ1-3, is DGGITQSPKYLFRKEGQNVTLSCEQNLNHDAMYWYRQDPGQGLRLIYYSQIVNDFQKGDIAEGYSVSREKKESFPLTVTSAQKNPTAFYLCASMFQSSGNTIYFGEGSWLTVV.

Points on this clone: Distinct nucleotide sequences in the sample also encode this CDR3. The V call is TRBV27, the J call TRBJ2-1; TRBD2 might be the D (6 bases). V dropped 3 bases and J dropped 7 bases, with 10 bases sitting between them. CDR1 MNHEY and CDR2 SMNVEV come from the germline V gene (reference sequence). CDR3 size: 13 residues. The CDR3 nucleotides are TGTGCCAGCAGTTTGGCGGGACGGAATGAGCAGTTCTTC. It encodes CASSLAGRNEQFF.

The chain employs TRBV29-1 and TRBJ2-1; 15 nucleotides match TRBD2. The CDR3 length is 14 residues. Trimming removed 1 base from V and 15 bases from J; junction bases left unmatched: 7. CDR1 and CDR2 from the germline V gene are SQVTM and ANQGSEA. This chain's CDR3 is CSVEAWTSGRARFF. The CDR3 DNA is TGCAGCGTTGAAGCCTGGACTAGCGGGAGGGCCAGGTTCTTC.

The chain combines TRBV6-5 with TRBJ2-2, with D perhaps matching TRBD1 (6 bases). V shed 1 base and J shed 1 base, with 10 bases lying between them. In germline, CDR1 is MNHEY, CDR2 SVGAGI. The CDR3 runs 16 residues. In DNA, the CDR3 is TGTGCCAGCAGTTACTACAGGGCCTTGAACACCGGGGAGCTGTTTTTT. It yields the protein CASSYYRALNTGELFF.

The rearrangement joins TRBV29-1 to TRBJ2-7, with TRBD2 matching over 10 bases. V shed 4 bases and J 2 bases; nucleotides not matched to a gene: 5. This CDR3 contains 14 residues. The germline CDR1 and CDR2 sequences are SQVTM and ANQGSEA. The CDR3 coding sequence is TGCAGCGTTGCGGGCCTAGCGGGAGCCTACGAGCAGTACTTC. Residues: CSVAGLAGAYEQYF.

The CDR3 is CASKLTGVGANVLTF. In DNA form, the CDR3 reads TGTGCCAGCAAACTCACAGGGGTCGGGGCCAACGTCCTGACTTTC. The chain joins TRBV27 to TRBJ2-6, with 7 bases matching TRBD1. Germline lookup yields CDR1 MNHEY and CDR2 SMNVEV (reference sequence). V gave up 7 bases and J gave up 4 bases; unmatched junction bases: 7. This CDR3 has 15 amino acids.

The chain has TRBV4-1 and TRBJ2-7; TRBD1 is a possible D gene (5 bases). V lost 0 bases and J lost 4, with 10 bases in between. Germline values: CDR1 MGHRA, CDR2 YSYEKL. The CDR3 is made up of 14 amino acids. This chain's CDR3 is CASSQESRVYEQYF. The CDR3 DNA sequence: TGCGCCAGCAGCCAAGAGTCCAGGGTTTACGAGCAGTACTTC.

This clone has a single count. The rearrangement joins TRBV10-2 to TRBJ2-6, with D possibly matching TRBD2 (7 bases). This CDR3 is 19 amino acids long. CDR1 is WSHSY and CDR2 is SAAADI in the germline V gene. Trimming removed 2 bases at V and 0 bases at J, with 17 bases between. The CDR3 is CASSEIPGGLGSGANVLTF. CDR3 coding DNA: TGCGCCAGCAGTGAGATTCCGGGGGGCTTGGGCTCTGGGGCCAACGTCCTGACTTTC.

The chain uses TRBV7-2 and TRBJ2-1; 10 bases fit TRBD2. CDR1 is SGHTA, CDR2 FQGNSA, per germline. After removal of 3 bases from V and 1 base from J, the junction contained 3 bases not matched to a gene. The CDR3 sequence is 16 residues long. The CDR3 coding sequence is TGTGCCAGCAGCTTGGGAGCGGGAGGGTCCTACAATGAGCAGTTCTTC. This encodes CASSLGAGGSYNEQFF.

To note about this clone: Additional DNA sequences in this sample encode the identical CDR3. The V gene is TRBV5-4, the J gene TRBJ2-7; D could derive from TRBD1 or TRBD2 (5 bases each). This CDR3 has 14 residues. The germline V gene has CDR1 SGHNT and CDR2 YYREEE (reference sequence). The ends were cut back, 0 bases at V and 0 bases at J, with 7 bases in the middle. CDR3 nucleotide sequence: TGTGCCAGCAGCTTGGCCGGGACCTCCTACGAGCAGTACTTC. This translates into CASSLAGTSYEQYF. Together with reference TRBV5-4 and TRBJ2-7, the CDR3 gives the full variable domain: ETGVTQSPTHLIKTRGQQVTLRCSSQSGHNTVSWYQQALGQGPQFIFQYYREEENGRGNFPPRFSGLQFPNYSSELNVNALELDDSALYLCASSLAGTSYEQYFGPGTRLTVT.

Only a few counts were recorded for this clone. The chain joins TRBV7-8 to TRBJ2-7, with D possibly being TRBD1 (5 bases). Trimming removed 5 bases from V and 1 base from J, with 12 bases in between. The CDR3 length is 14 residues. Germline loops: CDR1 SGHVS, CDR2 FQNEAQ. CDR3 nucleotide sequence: TGTGCCAGCAGCACTAAACAGGTTTCCTACGAGCAGTACTTC. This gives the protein CASSTKQVSYEQYF.